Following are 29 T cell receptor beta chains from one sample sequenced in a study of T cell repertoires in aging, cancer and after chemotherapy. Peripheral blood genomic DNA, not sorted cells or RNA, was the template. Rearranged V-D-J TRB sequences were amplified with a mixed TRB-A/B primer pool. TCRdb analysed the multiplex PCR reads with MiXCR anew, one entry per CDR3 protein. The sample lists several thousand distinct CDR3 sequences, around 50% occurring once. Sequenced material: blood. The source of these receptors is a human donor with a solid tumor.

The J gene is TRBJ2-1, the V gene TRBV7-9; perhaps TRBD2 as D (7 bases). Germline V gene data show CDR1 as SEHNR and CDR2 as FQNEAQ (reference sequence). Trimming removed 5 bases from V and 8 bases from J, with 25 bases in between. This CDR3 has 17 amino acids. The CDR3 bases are TGTGCCAGCAGCGTTAGAAGGGGGGGCCCGGGGGGAGATGAGCAGTTCTTC. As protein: CASSVRRGGPGGDEQFF.

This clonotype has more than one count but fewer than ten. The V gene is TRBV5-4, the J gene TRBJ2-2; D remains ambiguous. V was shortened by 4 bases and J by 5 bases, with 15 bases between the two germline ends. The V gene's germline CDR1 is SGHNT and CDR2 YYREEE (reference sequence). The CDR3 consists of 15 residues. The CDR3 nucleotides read TGTGCCAGCAGCCGTGGGCTAGGAGAAACCGGGGAGCTGTTTTTT. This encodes CASSRGLGETGELFF. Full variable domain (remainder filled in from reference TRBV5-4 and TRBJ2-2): ETGVTQSPTHLIKTRGQQVTLRCSSQSGHNTVSWYQQALGQGPQFIFQYYREEENGRGNFPPRFSGLQFPNYSSELNVNALELDDSALYLCASSRGLGETGELFFGEGSRLTVL.

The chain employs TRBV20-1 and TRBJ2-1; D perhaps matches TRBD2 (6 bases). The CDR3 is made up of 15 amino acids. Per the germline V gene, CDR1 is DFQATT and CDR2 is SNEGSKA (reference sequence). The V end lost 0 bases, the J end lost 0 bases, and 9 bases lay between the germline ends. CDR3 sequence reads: CSARDSGFSYNEQFF. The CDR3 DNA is TGCAGTGCTAGAGATAGCGGCTTCTCCTACAATGAGCAGTTCTTC.

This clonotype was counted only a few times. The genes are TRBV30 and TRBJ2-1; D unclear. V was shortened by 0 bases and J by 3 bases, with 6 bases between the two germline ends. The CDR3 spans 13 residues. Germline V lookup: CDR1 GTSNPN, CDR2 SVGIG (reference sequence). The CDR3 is CAWSVQVYNEQFF. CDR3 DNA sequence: TGTGCCTGGAGTGTACAAGTCTACAATGAGCAGTTCTTC.

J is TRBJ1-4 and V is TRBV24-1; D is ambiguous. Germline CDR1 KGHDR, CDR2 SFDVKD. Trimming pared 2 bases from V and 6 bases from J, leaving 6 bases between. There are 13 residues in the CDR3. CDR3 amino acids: CATSDYRDEKLFF. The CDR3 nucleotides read TGTGCCACCAGTGATTATCGAGATGAAAAACTGTTTTTT.

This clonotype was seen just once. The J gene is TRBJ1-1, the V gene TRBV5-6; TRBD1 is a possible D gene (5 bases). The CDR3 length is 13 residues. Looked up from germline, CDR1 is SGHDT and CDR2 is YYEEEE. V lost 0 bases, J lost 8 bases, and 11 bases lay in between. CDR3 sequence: CASSLGQGLEAFF. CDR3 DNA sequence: TGTGCCAGCAGCTTGGGGCAGGGTTTGGAAGCTTTCTTT.

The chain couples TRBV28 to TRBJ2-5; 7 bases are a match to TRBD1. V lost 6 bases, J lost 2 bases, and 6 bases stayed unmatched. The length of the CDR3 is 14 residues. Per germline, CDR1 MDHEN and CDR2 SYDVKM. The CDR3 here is CASRPGTEQETQYF. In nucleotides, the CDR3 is TGTGCCAGCAGACCCGGGACAGAACAAGAGACCCAGTACTTC.

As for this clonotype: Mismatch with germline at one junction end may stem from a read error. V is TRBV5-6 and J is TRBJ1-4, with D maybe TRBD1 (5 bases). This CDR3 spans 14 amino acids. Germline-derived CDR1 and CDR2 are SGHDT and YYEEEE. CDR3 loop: CASSSGTLNEKLFF. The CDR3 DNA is TGCGCCAGCAGCTCCGGGACTCTCAATGAAAAACTGTTTTTT.

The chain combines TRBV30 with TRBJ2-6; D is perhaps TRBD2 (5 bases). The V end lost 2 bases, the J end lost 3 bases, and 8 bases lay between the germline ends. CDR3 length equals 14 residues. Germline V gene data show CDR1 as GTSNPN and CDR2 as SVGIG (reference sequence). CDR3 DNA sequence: TGTGCCTGGAGTCAGCGGCGTGGGGCCAACGTCCTGACTTTC. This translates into CAWSQRRGANVLTF.

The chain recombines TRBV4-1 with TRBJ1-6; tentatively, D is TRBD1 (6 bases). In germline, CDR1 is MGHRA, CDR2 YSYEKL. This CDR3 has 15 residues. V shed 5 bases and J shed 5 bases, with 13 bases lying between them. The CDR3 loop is CASSDGQTHNSPLHF. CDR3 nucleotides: TGCGCCAGCAGCGATGGACAGACCCATAATTCACCCCTCCACTTT.

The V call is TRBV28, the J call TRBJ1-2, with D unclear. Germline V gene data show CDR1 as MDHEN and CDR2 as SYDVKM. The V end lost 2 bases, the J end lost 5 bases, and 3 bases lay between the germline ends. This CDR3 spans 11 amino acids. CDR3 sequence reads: CASSLLYGYTF. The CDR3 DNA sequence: TGTGCCAGCAGTTTACTATATGGCTACACCTTC.

This CDR3 is CATSSHTPTANTGELFF. As DNA, the CDR3 is TGTGCCACCAGCAGTCATACGCCGACAGCGAACACCGGGGAGCTGTTTTTT. The rearrangement uses TRBV15 and TRBJ2-2; weak D call: TRBD1 (5 bases). This CDR3 has 17 residues. Trimming took off 3 bases at V and 0 bases at J, with 14 bases between the two ends. From germline, CDR1 is LNHNV and CDR2 YYDKDF (reference sequence).

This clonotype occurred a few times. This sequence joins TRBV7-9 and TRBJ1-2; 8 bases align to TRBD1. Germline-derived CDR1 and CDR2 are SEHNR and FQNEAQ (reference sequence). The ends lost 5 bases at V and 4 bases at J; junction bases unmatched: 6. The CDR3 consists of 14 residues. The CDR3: CASSLGQGGYGYTF. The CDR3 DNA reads TGTGCCAGCAGCCTCGGACAGGGCGGCTATGGCTACACCTTC.

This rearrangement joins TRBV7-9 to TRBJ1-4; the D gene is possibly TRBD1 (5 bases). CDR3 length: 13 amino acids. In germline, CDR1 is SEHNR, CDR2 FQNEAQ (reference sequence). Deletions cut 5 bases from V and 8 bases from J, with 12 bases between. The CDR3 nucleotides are TGTGCCAGCAGCCTGACAGACGGGGAAAAACTGTTTTTT. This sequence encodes CASSLTDGEKLFF. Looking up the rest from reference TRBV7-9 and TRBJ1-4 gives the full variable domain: DTGVSQNPRHKITKRGQNVTFRCDPISEHNRLYWYRQTLGQGPEFLTYFQNEAQLEKSRLLSDRFSAERPKGSFSTLEIQRTEQGDSAMYLCASSLTDGEKLFFGSGTQLSVL.

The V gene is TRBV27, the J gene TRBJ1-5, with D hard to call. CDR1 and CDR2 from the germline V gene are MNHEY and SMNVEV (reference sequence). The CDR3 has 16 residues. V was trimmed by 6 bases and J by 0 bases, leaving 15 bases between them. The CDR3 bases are TGTGCCAGCAGGGGAAGGTTCGGGGATAGCAATCAGCCCCAGCATTTT. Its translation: CASRGRFGDSNQPQHF.

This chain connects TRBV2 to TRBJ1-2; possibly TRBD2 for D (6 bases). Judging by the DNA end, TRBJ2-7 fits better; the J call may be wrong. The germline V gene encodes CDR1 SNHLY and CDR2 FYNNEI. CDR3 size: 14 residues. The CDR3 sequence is CASSEYRENREQYF. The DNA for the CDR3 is TGTGCCAGCAGTGAATACCGGGAGAATAGAGAGCAGTACTTC.

This chain's CDR3 is CASSLAGGPYEQYF. CDR3 DNA sequence: TGTGCCAGCAGTTTAGCGGGAGGGCCCTACGAGCAGTACTTC. The chain has TRBV12-3 or TRBV12-4 and TRBJ2-7, with 7 bases that match TRBD2. This CDR3 region has 14 residues. The V segment lost 0 bases and the J segment 2 bases; nucleotides outside the gene matches: 1.

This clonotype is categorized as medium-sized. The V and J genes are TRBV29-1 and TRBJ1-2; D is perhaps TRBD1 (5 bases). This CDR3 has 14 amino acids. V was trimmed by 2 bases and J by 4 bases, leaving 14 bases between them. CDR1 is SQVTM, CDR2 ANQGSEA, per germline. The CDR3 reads CSVESGTAGYGYTF. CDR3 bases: TGCAGCGTTGAATCTGGGACGGCGGGCTATGGCTACACCTTC.

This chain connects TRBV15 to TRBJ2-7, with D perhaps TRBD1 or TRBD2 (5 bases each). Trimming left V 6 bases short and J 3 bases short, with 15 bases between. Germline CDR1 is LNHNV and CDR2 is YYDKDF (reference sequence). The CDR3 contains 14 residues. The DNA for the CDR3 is TGTGCCACCAGTCCCACTGGGACCCGCTACGAGCAGTACTTC. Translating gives CATSPTGTRYEQYF.

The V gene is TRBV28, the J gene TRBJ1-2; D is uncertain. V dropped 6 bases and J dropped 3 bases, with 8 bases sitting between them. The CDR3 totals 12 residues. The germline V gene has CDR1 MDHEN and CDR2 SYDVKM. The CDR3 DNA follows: TGTGCCAGCAGCCGGGGAGACTATGGCTACACCTTC. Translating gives CASSRGDYGYTF.

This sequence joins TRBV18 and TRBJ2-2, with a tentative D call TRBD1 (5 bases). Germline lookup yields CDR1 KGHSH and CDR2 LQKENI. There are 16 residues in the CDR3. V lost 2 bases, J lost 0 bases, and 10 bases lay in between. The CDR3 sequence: CASSPRQPSNTGELFF. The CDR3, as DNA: TGTGCCAGCTCACCAAGACAGCCTTCGAACACCGGGGAGCTGTTTTTT.

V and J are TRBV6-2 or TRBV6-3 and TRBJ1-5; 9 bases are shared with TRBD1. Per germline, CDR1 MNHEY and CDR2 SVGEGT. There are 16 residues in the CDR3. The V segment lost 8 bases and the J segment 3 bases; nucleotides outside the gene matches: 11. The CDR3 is CASLREGTGFNQPQHF. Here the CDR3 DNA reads TGTGCCAGCCTCCGAGAGGGGACAGGGTTCAATCAGCCCCAGCATTTT.

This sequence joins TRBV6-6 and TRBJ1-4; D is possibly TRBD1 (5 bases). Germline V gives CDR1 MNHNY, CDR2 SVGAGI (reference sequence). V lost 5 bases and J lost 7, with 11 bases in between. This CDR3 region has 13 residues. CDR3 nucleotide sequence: TGTGCCAGCAGTCCCCGGGACTTTGAAAAACTGTTTTTT. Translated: CASSPRDFEKLFF.

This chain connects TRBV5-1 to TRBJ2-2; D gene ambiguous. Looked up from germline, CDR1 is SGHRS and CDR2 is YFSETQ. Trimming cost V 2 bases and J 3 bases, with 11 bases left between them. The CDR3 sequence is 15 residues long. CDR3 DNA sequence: TGCGCCAGCAGCTTAGACCCGGTCGACACCGGGGAGCTGTTTTTT. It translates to CASSLDPVDTGELFF. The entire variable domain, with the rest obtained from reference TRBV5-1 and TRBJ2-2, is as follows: KAGVTQTPRYLIKTRGQQVTLSCSPISGHRSVSWYQQTPGQGLQFLFEYFSETQRNKGNFPGRFSGRQFSNSRSEMNVSTLELGDSALYLCASSLDPVDTGELFFGEGSRLTVL.

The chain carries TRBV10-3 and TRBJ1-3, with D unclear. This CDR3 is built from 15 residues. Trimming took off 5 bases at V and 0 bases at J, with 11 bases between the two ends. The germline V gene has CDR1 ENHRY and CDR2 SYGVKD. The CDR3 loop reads CAISPTDFSGNTIYF. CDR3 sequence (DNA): TGTGCCATCAGTCCTACAGATTTCTCTGGAAACACCATATATTTT.

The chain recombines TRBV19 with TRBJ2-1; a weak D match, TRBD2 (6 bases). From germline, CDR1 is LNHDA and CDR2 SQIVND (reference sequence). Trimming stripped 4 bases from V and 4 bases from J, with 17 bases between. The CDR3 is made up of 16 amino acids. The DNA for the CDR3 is TGTGCCAGTAGTAAAGCATGGGAGGAGTATTACAATGAGCAGTTCTTC. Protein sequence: CASSKAWEEYYNEQFF. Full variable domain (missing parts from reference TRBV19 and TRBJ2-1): DGGITQSPKYLFRKEGQNVTLSCEQNLNHDAMYWYRQDPGQGLRLIYYSQIVNDFQKGDIAEGYSVSREKKESFPLTVTSAQKNPTAFYLCASSKAWEEYYNEQFFGPGTRLTVL.

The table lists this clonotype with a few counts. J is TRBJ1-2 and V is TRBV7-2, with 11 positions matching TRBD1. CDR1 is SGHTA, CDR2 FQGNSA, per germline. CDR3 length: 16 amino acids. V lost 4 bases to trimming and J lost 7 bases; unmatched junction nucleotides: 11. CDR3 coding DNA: TGTGCCAGCAGCTCAGGACCCGGACAGGGGGCGGGTGGCTACACCTTC. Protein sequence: CASSSGPGQGAGGYTF.

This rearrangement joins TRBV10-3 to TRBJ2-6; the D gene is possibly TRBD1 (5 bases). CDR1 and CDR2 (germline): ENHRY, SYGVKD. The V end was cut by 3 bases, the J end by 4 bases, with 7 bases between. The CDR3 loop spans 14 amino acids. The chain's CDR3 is CAISEGAGANVLTF. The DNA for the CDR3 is TGTGCCATCAGTGAAGGGGCGGGGGCCAACGTCCTGACTTTC.

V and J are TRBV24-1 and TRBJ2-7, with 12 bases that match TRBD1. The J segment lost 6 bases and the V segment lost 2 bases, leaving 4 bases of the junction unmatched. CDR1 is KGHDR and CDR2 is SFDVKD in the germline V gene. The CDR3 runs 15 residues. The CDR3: CATSDSGTGGGEQYF. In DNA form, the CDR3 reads TGTGCCACCAGTGATTCCGGGACAGGGGGCGGCGAGCAGTACTTC.